The 5 T cell receptor beta chains listed next were all sequenced from one sample in a study of PD-1 blockade in classical Hodgkin lymphoma. All trial patients relapsed after autologous stem cell transplantation. This table comes from immunoSEQ multiplex PCR, and its TCRdb copy is limited to in-frame clones, with some not included. The data contain approximately 99,000 clones, 80% to 90% of them singletons. The starting material was peripheral blood mononuclear cells (PBMCs), obtained before the second cycle of nivolumab. The receptors derive from a human donor with classical Hodgkin lymphoma.

The genes are TRBV19 and TRBJ1-3; 7 bases align to TRBD1. This CDR3 is built from 16 residues. The V gene end was trimmed by 10 bases and the J gene end by 2 bases; junction bases not matched to a gene: 14. In germline, CDR1 is LNHDA, CDR2 SQIVND (reference sequence). The CDR3 DNA follows: TGTGCCACCCTGGCGCGGACAGGTGGAGCTGGAAACACCATATATTTT. Translated: CATLARTGGAGNTIYF. Combining the CDR3 with reference TRBV19 and TRBJ1-3 gives the whole variable domain DGGITQSPKYLFRKEGQNVTLSCEQNLNHDAMYWYRQDPGQGLRLIYYSQIVNDFQKGDIAEGYSVSREKKESFPLTVTSAQKNPTAFYLCATLARTGGAGNTIYFGEGSWLTVV.

The CDR3 region is CASRDWGSGELFF. CDR3 in DNA: TGTGCCAGCAGGGATTGGGGGTCCGGGGAGCTGTTTTTT. The chain links TRBV6-6 to TRBJ2-2; D is perhaps TRBD1 or TRBD2 (5 bases each). The CDR3 length is 13 residues. CDR1 MNHNY and CDR2 SVGAGI come from the germline V gene (reference sequence). Trimming took 6 bases from V and 6 from J, leaving 11 bases between them.

This chain connects TRBV7-6 to TRBJ2-7; no clear D. CDR3 length equals 13 residues. Germline values: CDR1 SGHVS, CDR2 FNYEAQ. V lost 0 bases, J lost 3 bases, and 6 bases lay in between. Here the CDR3 DNA reads TGTGCCAGCAGCTTAGCAAACGGCTACGAGCAGTACTTC. It codes for CASSLANGYEQYF.

The chain employs TRBV4-1 and TRBJ1-1, with D unclear. The CDR3 totals 15 residues. CDR1 and CDR2 from the germline V gene are MGHRA and YSYEKL. V gave up 4 bases and J gave up 0 bases, with 12 bases separating them. The CDR3 is CASSPEPKMNTEAFF. CDR3 nucleotides: TGCGCCAGCAGCCCCGAGCCGAAAATGAACACTGAAGCTTTCTTT.

This rearrangement joins TRBV2 to TRBJ1-2, with 7 bases aligning to TRBD1. This CDR3 comprises 13 residues. Germline values: CDR1 SNHLY, CDR2 FYNNEI. V dropped 6 bases and J dropped 7; count of bases not matched to a gene: 8. The CDR3 is CASSLTGPGGYTF. The CDR3 nucleotides are TGTGCCAGCAGCTTGACAGGGCCGGGTGGCTACACCTTC.